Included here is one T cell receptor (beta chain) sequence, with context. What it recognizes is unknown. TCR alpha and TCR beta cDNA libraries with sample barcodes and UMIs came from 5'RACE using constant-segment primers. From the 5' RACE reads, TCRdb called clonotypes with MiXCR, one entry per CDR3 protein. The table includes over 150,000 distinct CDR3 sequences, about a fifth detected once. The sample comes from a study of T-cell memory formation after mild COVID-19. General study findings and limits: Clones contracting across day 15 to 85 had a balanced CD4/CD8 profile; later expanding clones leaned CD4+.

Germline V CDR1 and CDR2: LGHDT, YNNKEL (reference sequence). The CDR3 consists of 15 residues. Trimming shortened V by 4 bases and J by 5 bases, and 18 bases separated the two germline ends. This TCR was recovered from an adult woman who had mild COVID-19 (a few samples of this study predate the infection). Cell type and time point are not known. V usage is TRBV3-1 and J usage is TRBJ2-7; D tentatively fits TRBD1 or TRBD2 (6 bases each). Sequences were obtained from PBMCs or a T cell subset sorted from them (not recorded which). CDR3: CASSRVGGGRDEQYF. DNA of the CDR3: TGTGCCAGCAGCCGCGTAGGAGGGGGTAGGGACGAGCAGTACTTC.